This T cell receptor beta chain emerged from a study of shared clonotypes between healthy human individuals. Overall study: Each donor's CD4 naive and CD4 memory cells filled three plates apiece, CD8 naive two, and CD8 memory one.

Recent vaccinations or acute infections were absent in the healthy HIV-negative adult donors. This clone showed up just a few times. Its antigen is unidentified. Libraries were prepared by immunoSEQ multiplex PCR; TCRdb keeps only in-frame clonotypes and omits some of them. The table lists 300,000 to 400,000 clones, approximately 74% of them singletons. The study, taken as a whole, reports: Enrolling few donors narrowed the genetic and exposure-history diversity that was represented. Researchers sampled blood only, noting tissue repertoires likely differ.

Trimming at V came to 3 bases and at J to 12 bases, leaving 15 bases not matched to a gene. The CDR3 runs to 16 residues. Germline V gene data show CDR1 as SGDLS and CDR2 as YYNGEE. The specimen sequenced was memory CD4+ T cells sorted from blood. The subset denotes: CD45RA-negative fraction. The gene calls are TRBV9 and TRBJ2-1; 10 positions match TRBD2. The TCR originated in a man younger than 40 in good health. The CDR3: CASSAHGLADRVSQFF. CDR3 DNA sequence: TGTGCCAGCAGCGCCCATGGACTAGCGGACAGGGTGTCGCAGTTCTTC.